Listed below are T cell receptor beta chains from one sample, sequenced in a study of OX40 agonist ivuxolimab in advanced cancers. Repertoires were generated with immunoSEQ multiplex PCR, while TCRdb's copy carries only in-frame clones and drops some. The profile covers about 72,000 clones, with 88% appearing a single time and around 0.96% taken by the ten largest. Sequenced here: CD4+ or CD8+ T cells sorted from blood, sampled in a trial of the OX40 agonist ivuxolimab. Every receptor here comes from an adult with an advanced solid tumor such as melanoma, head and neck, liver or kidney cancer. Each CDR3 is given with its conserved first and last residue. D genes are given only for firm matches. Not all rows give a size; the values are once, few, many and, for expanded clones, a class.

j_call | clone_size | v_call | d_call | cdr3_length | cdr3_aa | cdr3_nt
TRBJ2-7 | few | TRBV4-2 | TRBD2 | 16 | CASSHGGGGSAYEQYF | TGTGCCAGCAGCCATGGAGGCGGGGGGTCCGCCTACGAGCAGTACTTC
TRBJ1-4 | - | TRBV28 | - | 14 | CASSTGQPNEKLFF | TGTGCCAGCAGTACCGGACAGCCTAATGAAAAACTGTTTTTT
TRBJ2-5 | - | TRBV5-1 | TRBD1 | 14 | CASADRGGRETQYF | TGCGCCAGCGCCGACAGGGGCGGTAGGGAGACCCAGTACTTC
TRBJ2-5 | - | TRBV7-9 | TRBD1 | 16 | CASSLARQGSRETQYF | TGTGCCAGCAGCTTAGCTCGACAGGGGAGTCGAGAGACCCAGTACTTC
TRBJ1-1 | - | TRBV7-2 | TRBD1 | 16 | CASSLHRQGLNTEAFF | TGTGCCAGCAGCTTACATAGACAGGGCTTGAACACTGAAGCTTTCTTT
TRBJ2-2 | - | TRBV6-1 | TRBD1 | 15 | CASIPRGQGAGELFF | TGTGCCAGCATCCCAAGGGGACAGGGTGCCGGGGAGCTGTTTTTT
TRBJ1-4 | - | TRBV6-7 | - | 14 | CSPFPGAANEKLFF | TGTTCTCCCTTTCCGGGGGCCGCTAATGAAAAACTGTTTTTT
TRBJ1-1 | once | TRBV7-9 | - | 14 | CASSSSTRPGGAFF | TGTGCCAGCAGCTCCTCAACAAGGCCTGGGGGAGCTTTCTTT
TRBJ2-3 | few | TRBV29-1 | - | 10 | CSVGTDTQYF | TGCAGCGTGGGGACGGATACGCAGTATTTT
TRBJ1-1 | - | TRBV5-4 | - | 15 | CASSVFGVLNTEAFF | TGTGCCAGCAGCGTATTTGGGGTATTGAACACTGAAGCTTTCTTT
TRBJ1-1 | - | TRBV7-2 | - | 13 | CASSFAVNTEAFF | TGTGCCAGCAGCTTCGCGGTGAACACTGAAGCTTTCTTT
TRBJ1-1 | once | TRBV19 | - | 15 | CASSTRGTVYTEAFF | TGTGCCAGTAGTACCCGGGGGACCGTCTACACTGAAGCTTTCTTT
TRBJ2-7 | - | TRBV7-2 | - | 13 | CASNTYTRYEQYF | TGTGCCAGCAACACATATACCCGCTACGAGCAGTACTTC
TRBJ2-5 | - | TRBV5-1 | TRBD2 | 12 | CASRTSQETQYF | TGCGCCAGCCGGACTAGCCAAGAGACCCAGTACTTC
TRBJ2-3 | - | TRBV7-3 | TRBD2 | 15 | CASSISSGGTDTQYF | TGTGCCAGCAGCATCTCTAGCGGGGGGACAGATACGCAGTATTTT
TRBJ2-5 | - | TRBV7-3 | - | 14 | CASSQQGGEETQYF | TGTGCCAGCAGCCAGCAGGGCGGGGAAGAGACCCAGTACTTC
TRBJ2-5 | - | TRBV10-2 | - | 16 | CASSAPDRGGQETQYF | TGCGCCAGCAGTGCCCCCGACAGGGGAGGGCAAGAGACCCAGTACTTC
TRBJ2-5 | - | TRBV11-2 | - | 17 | CASSFSSTGPTGETQYF | TGTGCCAGCAGCTTTTCTTCCACAGGCCCTACGGGAGAGACCCAGTACTTC
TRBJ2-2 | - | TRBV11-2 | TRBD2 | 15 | CASSLAGGNTGELFF | TGTGCCAGCAGCTTAGCGGGGGGAAACACCGGGGAGCTGTTTTTT
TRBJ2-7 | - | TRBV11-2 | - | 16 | CASSQRTTYATAERYF | TGTGCCAGCAGCCAAAGGACGACTTATGCGACAGCTGAGCGGTACTTC
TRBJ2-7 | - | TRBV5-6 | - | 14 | CASSLAGFLYEQYF | TGTGCCAGCAGCTTAGCAGGGTTCCTCTACGAGCAGTACTTC
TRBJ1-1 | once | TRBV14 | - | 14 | CASSRDTVNTEAFF | TGTGCCAGCAGCCGAGATACGGTCAACACTGAAGCTTTCTTT
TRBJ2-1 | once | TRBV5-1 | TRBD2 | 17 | CASSLGASGGNYNEQFF | TGCGCCAGCAGCTTAGGGGCTAGCGGGGGGAACTACAATGAGCAGTTCTTC
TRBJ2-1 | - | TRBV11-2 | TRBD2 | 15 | CASSTRLAGVYEQFF | TGTGCCAGCAGCACGAGACTAGCGGGAGTCTATGAGCAGTTCTTC
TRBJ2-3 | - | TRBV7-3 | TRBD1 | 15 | CASSARQGYTDTQYF | TGTGCCAGCAGCGCCCGACAGGGATACACAGATACGCAGTATTTT
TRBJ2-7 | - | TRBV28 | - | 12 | CASSGAGYEQYF | TGTGCCAGCAGTGGGGCGGGTTACGAGCAGTACTTC
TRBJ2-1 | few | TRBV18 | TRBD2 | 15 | CASSAGTSRYNEQFF | TGTGCCAGCTCTGCAGGGACTAGCAGGTACAATGAGCAGTTCTTC